Listed below are T cell receptor beta chains from one sample, sequenced in a study of beta chain features in type 1 diabetes. Produced via immunoSEQ multiplex PCR; TCRdb's table is partial and in-frame only. This sample has fewer than 900,000 clones; about 17% occur once, and the top ten carry 0.023%. Sequenced input: naive CD4+ T cells from blood. Every receptor here comes from a woman younger than 30 in good health. CDR3s include the opening cysteine and the closing phenylalanine or tryptophan. The order of the fields is V gene, clone size, J gene, D gene, CDR3 DNA, CDR3 protein. D genes are given only for firm matches. A row's size may be missing; if present it is once, few, many or a size class.

TRBV7-2,.,TRBJ1-2,.,TGTGCCAGCAGCTTTTCGCAACTACCAAACTATGGCTACACCTTC,CASSFSQLPNYGYTF
TRBV29-1,few,TRBJ2-1,TRBD1,TGCAGCGTCCCGGGACAGGGGCGGAACTCCTACAATGAGCAGTTCTTC,CSVPGQGRNSYNEQFF
TRBV5-4,.,TRBJ2-2,TRBD1,TGTGCCAGCAGCTTGCCAGGGGGGAACACCGGGGAGCTGTTTTTT,CASSLPGGNTGELFF
TRBV7-2,.,TRBJ2-5,.,TGTGCCAGCAGCTTACTGCAAGAGACCCAGTACTTC,CASSLLQETQYF
TRBV7-2,few,TRBJ2-3,TRBD2,TGTGCCAGCAGCTTCCGCACTAGCGGGAGCAGAGATACGCAGTATTTT,CASSFRTSGSRDTQYF
TRBV29-1,few,TRBJ2-3,TRBD2,TGCAGCGGACTAGCGGGAGACGATACGCAGTATTTT,CSGLAGDDTQYF
TRBV2,.,TRBJ2-7,.,TGTGCCACAAGCAGAAGCTCCTACGAGCAGTACTTC,CATSRSSYEQYF
TRBV28,few,TRBJ2-7,.,TGTGCCAGCAGTTTATGGGGAACAGGGACCAGGGACTACGAGCAGTACTTC,CASSLWGTGTRDYEQYF
TRBV27,.,TRBJ2-7,TRBD2,TGTGCCAGCAGTTTCTCGACTAGCGGGAAAAGCGAGCAGTACTTC,CASSFSTSGKSEQYF
TRBV20-1,few,TRBJ1-2,.,TGCAGTGCTAGCCGGGACGGTGGCTACACCTTC,CSASRDGGYTF
TRBV25-1,few,TRBJ1-3,.,TGTGCCAGCAGTGACAAGGGGGGAAACACCATATATTTT,CASSDKGGNTIYF
TRBV2,few,TRBJ2-1,TRBD2,TGTGCCGGACGGCGACTAGCGCAATCCAATGAGCAGTTCTTC,CAGRRLAQSNEQFF
TRBV5-1,few,TRBJ2-1,TRBD2,TGCGCCAGCACTTTTTCTAGCGGGGCCTACAATGAGCAGTTCTTC,CASTFSSGAYNEQFF
TRBV4-3,.,TRBJ1-2,.,TGCGCCAGCAGCCAAGATAACTACGGCAACTATGGCTACACCTTC,CASSQDNYGNYGYTF
TRBV10-3,few,TRBJ1-4,TRBD1,TGTGCCATCAGTGAGGGCCGAGTAGGGACAGGGAGTGAAAAACTGTTTTTT,CAISEGRVGTGSEKLFF
TRBV4-2,.,TRBJ2-7,TRBD1,TGTGCCAGCAGCCAAGAGTTCCGCTGGACAGGGACCGACGAGCAGTACTTC,CASSQEFRWTGTDEQYF
TRBV7-9,.,TRBJ2-1,.,TGTGCCAGCAGCTTTCCGGGCGCGCCGGGGTCCAATGAGCAGTTCTTC,CASSFPGAPGSNEQFF
TRBV13,.,TRBJ2-2,TRBD1,TGTGCCAGCAGCACAAGATTCGGACAGGGGGCCGGGGAGCTGTTTTTT,CASSTRFGQGAGELFF
TRBV7-9,.,TRBJ1-1,.,TGTGCCAGCAGCTTTGGGACTGGGGGCGGATCGACTGAAGCTTTCTTT,CASSFGTGGGSTEAFF
TRBV6-1,.,TRBJ1-5,.,TGTGCCAGCAGTGTCGGTAATACCTATGGAGGGGCAGGGAATCAGCCCCAGCATTTT,CASSVGNTYGGAGNQPQHF
TRBV7-3,.,TRBJ2-1,TRBD2,TGTGCCAGCAGGTCACCGACTAGCGGCTCCTACAATGAGCAGTTCTTC,CASRSPTSGSYNEQFF
TRBV2,few,TRBJ1-1,.,TGTGCCAGCGTACAAGCGACCGACACTGAAGCTTTCTTT,CASVQATDTEAFF
TRBV7-2,.,TRBJ2-2,.,TGTGCCAGCAGCTTAGTCCCGGGTGGGAACACCGGGGAGCTGTTTTTT,CASSLVPGGNTGELFF
TRBV5-4,few,TRBJ2-1,TRBD2,TGTGCCAGCAGCCATCCACCGGGACTAGAAGAGTTCTTC,CASSHPPGLEEFF
TRBV7-2,.,TRBJ2-7,.,TGTGCCAGCAGCTCGGGACACCTCTCCTACGAGCAGTACTTC,CASSSGHLSYEQYF
TRBV6-5,.,TRBJ2-7,TRBD1,TGTGCCAGCAGTTCCCCGGGGTCAGGGGGCTCCTACGAGCAGTACTTC,CASSSPGSGGSYEQYF
TRBV5-1,few,TRBJ2-7,.,TGCGCCAGCAGCTTGGTCCGGGACGGATCCTACGAGCAGTACTTC,CASSLVRDGSYEQYF
TRBV7-6,.,TRBJ1-5,TRBD1,TGTGCCAGCAGCCCCGGGACAGGGGGTCAGCCCCAGCATTTT,CASSPGTGGQPQHF
TRBV6-5,few,TRBJ1-1,TRBD1,TGTGCCAGCAGTAAGGACAGGACAAACACTGAAGCTTTCTTT,CASSKDRTNTEAFF
TRBV7-2,few,TRBJ2-1,.,TGTGCCAGCAGCTTATCAGCGGTCTACAATGAGCAGTTCTTC,CASSLSAVYNEQFF
TRBV18,.,TRBJ2-1,TRBD2,TGTGCCAGCTCACTCAACACAAGAGCGGGAGGCAATGAGCAGTTCTTC,CASSLNTRAGGNEQFF
TRBV10-3,few,TRBJ2-7,TRBD2,TGTGCCATCAGGGGGCGGGAGCTCTACGGCGAGCAGTACTTC,CAIRGRELYGEQYF
TRBV7-9,few,TRBJ2-7,.,TGTGCCAGCAGCCGTAGCGGTGGATACGAGCAGTACTTC,CASSRSGGYEQYF
TRBV6-6,few,TRBJ2-7,.,TGTGCCAGCAGTTACTCGACAGTCACGGTAGGCGAGCAGTACTTC,CASSYSTVTVGEQYF